These T cell receptor beta chains were read from a single sample in a study of cytomegalovirus exposure and HLA in healthy donors. Profiled with immunoSEQ multiplex PCR; TCRdb holds only in-frame clones, not every one. Altogether some 140,000 clones are present, 60% to 80% being singletons, with the ten largest covering about 2.2%. Material for sequencing was PBMCs. The receptors were gathered from a man younger than 40 in good health and CMV-seronegative. Both conserved end residues are part of each CDR3. A D gene is named only where the DNA matches it firmly. Size is omitted from some rows. Given values are once, few, many or a class for expanded clones.

TRBV5-1,NA,TRBJ2-5,NA,CASSDGGPQETQYF,TGCGCCAGCTCCGACGGGGGGCCCCAAGAGACCCAGTACTTC
TRBV5-1,NA,TRBJ2-7,once,CASSLGGGPPSREQYF,TGCGCCAGCAGCTTGGGTGGAGGTCCCCCCTCTCGGGAGCAGTACTTC
TRBV6-1,TRBD2,TRBJ2-2,NA,CASSEARLAGRTGELFF,TGTGCCAGCAGTGAAGCGAGGCTAGCGGGACGGACCGGGGAGCTGTTTTTT
TRBV28,NA,TRBJ2-7,NA,CASSSRGTSSYEQYF,TGTGCCAGCAGTTCTCGCGGCACAAGCTCCTACGAGCAGTACTTC
TRBV7-9,TRBD1,TRBJ1-4,NA,CASSPSGQENEKLFF,TGTGCCAGCAGCCCCTCGGGACAGGAAAATGAAAAACTGTTTTTT
TRBV11-2,TRBD1,TRBJ2-7,NA,CASSFGTAILAYEQYF,TGTGCCAGCAGCTTCGGGACAGCAATTTTAGCCTACGAGCAGTACTTC
TRBV2,NA,TRBJ1-4,NA,CASSPNPGLFF,TGTGCCAGCAGTCCAAACCCGGGACTGTTTTTT
TRBV28,TRBD1,TRBJ1-4,few,CASTPLRGQDEKLFF,TGTGCCAGCACACCTCTCAGGGGGCAAGATGAAAAACTGTTTTTT
TRBV27,TRBD2,TRBJ2-1,NA,CASSSTRTSGEQFF,TGTGCCAGCAGTTCCACTCGGACTAGCGGGGAGCAGTTCTTC
TRBV5-1,NA,TRBJ1-2,NA,CASSLAPLRGYTF,TGCGCCAGCAGCTTGGCCCCACTCCGAGGCTACACCTTC
TRBV28,TRBD2,TRBJ2-7,NA,CASSTGLAGGLGYEQYF,TGTGCCAGCAGTACCGGACTAGCGGGAGGTCTGGGATACGAGCAGTACTTC
TRBV27,NA,TRBJ1-2,NA,CASSSSTGLRYGYTF,TGTGCCAGCAGTTCCTCGACAGGCCTCCGCTATGGCTACACCTTC
TRBV2,NA,TRBJ1-2,NA,CASSERTEGYTF,TGTGCCAGCAGTGAGAGGACAGAAGGCTACACCTTC
TRBV6-6,NA,TRBJ2-7,NA,CASSYGALAGYEQYF,TGTGCCAGCAGTTACGGGGCTCTCGCTGGCTACGAGCAGTACTTC
TRBV4-3,NA,TRBJ1-2,NA,CASSPVLNNYGYTF,TGCGCCAGCAGCCCCGTCCTAAATAACTATGGCTACACCTTC
TRBV6-1,NA,TRBJ2-4,NA,CASSEEVGQGGIQYF,TGTGCCAGCAGTGAAGAGGTCGGGCAGGGAGGCATTCAGTACTTC
TRBV7-8,NA,TRBJ1-3,NA,CATQRFSGNTIYF,TGTGCCACCCAGCGATTCTCTGGAAACACCATATATTTT
TRBV7-6,NA,TRBJ1-5,NA,CASSGGFNQPQHF,TGTGCCAGCAGCGGGGGGTTTAATCAGCCCCAGCATTTT
TRBV10-3,NA,TRBJ2-7,once,CAISVQSGLYEQYF,TGTGCCATCAGTGTTCAATCGGGTCTCTACGAGCAGTACTTC
TRBV11-2,NA,TRBJ2-3,NA,CASTFTDTQYF,TGTGCCAGCACTTTCACAGATACGCAGTATTTT
TRBV5-1,TRBD2,TRBJ2-7,NA,CASSPGTSGSEQYF,TGCGCCAGCAGCCCAGGGACTAGCGGGAGCGAGCAGTACTTC
TRBV28,TRBD1,TRBJ2-3,few,CASSFRDRVSNTQYF,TGTGCCAGCAGTTTCAGGGACAGGGTTTCGAATACGCAGTATTTT
TRBV28,NA,TRBJ1-1,NA,CASRSREEAFF,TGTGCCAGCCGGAGTCGGGAGGAAGCTTTCTTT
TRBV30,NA,TRBJ2-5,NA,CAWSVHMETQYF,TGTGCCTGGAGTGTACATATGGAGACCCAGTACTTC
TRBV19,NA,TRBJ2-6,once,CASSITGYGANVLTF,TGTGCCAGTAGTATAACAGGGTATGGGGCCAACGTCCTGACTTTC
TRBV5-3,NA,TRBJ1-5,few,CASSVQGYSNQPQHF,TGTGCCAGCAGCGTCCAGGGGTACAGCAATCAGCCCCAGCATTTT
TRBV2,NA,TRBJ1-3,NA,CASIRRDSGNTIYF,TGTGCCAGCATTAGGAGGGACTCTGGAAACACCATATATTTT
TRBV7-8,NA,TRBJ1-1,NA,CASSLGQEGLNTEAFF,TGTGCCAGCAGCTTAGGCCAGGAAGGATTGAACACTGAAGCTTTCTTT
TRBV10-2,TRBD1,TRBJ1-1,NA,CASREQGGTEAFF,TGCGCCAGCAGGGAACAGGGGGGCACTGAAGCTTTCTTT
TRBV5-6,NA,TRBJ1-2,NA,CASPRRLLRYTF,TGTGCCAGCCCTAGGAGGCTCCTACGCTACACCTTC
TRBV7-9,NA,TRBJ1-6,NA,CASSFQGSPLHF,TGTGCCAGCAGCTTTCAGGGTTCACCCCTCCACTTT
TRBV7-2,NA,TRBJ2-7,NA,CASSSTELAEQYF,TGTGCCAGCAGCTCCACCGAACTAGCCGAGCAGTACTTC
TRBV4-3,NA,TRBJ2-3,NA,CASSQSPSTSRSTDTQYF,TGCGCCAGCAGCCAATCACCCTCGACAAGCCGGAGCACAGATACGCAGTATTTT
TRBV30,NA,TRBJ2-5,NA,CAWSAGWETQYF,TGTGCCTGGAGTGCAGGGTGGGAGACCCAGTACTTC
TRBV6-1,NA,TRBJ1-4,NA,CASSEGAGIEKLFF,TGTGCCAGCAGTGAAGGGGCGGGGATTGAAAAACTGTTTTTT
TRBV6-1,NA,TRBJ2-2,once,CASSEYGREVRTGELFF,TGTGCCAGCAGTGAATACGGCAGGGAGGTAAGAACCGGGGAGCTGTTTTTT
TRBV9,NA,TRBJ2-3,NA,CASSPSVSGGTDTQYF,TGTGCCAGCAGCCCTAGTGTGTCGGGAGGCACAGATACGCAGTATTTT
TRBV18,NA,TRBJ1-2,NA,CASSPPETALLYGYTF,TGTGCCAGCTCACCACCCGAAACAGCCCTTCTCTATGGCTACACCTTC
TRBV9,TRBD2,TRBJ2-7,NA,CASSVGLAGYEQYF,TGTGCCAGCAGCGTAGGACTAGCGGGTTACGAGCAGTACTTC
TRBV2,NA,TRBJ1-3,NA,CASRGLTEKTGNTIYF,TGTGCCAGCAGGGGCTTGACAGAAAAAACTGGAAACACCATATATTTT
TRBV28,NA,TRBJ1-1,NA,CASSLTTPGVTEAFF,TGTGCCAGCAGTTTAACCACCCCGGGGGTCACTGAAGCTTTCTTT
TRBV27,TRBD1,TRBJ1-4,NA,CASYRDRTNEKLFF,TGTGCCAGTTACCGGGACAGAACTAATGAAAAACTGTTTTTT
TRBV28,NA,TRBJ2-7,NA,CASSSTYEQYF,TGTGCCAGCAGTTCTACCTACGAGCAGTACTTC
TRBV5-4,NA,TRBJ1-1,NA,CASSLDAGNTEAFF,TGTGCCAGCAGCTTGGACGCGGGCAACACTGAAGCTTTCTTT
TRBV5-8,TRBD1,TRBJ2-6,NA,CASSFRTGLGSGANVLTF,TGTGCCAGCAGCTTTAGGACAGGTTTGGGGTCTGGGGCCAACGTCCTGACTTTC
TRBV29-1,TRBD1,TRBJ2-5,NA,CSADRDQETQYF,TGCAGCGCTGACAGGGACCAAGAGACCCAGTACTTC
TRBV10-3,NA,TRBJ2-2,NA,CAISRDTYTGELFF,TGTGCCATCAGCCGGGACACTTACACCGGGGAGCTGTTTTTT
TRBV5-5,NA,TRBJ1-2,NA,CASSLEPSTNYGYTF,TGTGCCAGCAGCTTGGAACCCAGTACTAACTATGGCTACACCTTC
TRBV28,NA,TRBJ2-7,NA,CASSTGTSHEQYF,TGTGCCAGCAGTACAGGGACGAGCCACGAGCAGTACTTC
TRBV9,TRBD1,TRBJ2-7,NA,CASSQNPGQPQYF,TGTGCCAGCAGCCAAAACCCGGGACAGCCACAGTACTTC
TRBV5-4,TRBD2,TRBJ2-7,NA,CASSTGTSGQNEQYF,TGTGCCAGCAGTACCGGGACTAGCGGGCAGAACGAGCAGTACTTC
TRBV6-1,NA,TRBJ1-5,NA,CASSSYQPQHF,TGTGCCAGCAGTTCATATCAGCCCCAGCATTTT
TRBV28,TRBD1,TRBJ1-5,NA,CASSSGQGGGYSNQPQHF,TGTGCCAGCAGTTCAGGACAGGGTGGGGGCTATAGCAATCAGCCCCAGCATTTT
TRBV5-1,NA,TRBJ2-7,NA,CASSLGRSYEQYF,TGCGCCAGCAGCTTGGGTCGATCCTACGAGCAGTACTTC